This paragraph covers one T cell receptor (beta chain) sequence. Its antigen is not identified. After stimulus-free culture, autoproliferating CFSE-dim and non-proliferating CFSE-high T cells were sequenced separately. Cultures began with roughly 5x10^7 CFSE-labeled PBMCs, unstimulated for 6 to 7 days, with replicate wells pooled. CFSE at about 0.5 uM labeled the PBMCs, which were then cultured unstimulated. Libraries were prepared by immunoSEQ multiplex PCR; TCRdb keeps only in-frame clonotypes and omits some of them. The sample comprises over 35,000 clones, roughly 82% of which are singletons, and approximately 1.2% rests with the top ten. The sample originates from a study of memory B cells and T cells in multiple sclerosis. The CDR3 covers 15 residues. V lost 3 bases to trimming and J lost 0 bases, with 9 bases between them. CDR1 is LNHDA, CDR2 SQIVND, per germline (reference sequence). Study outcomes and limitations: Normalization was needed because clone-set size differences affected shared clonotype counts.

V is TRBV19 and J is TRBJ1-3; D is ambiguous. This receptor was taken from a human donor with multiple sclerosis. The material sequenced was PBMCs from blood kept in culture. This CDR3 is CASSILPSSGNTIYF. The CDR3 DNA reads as TGTGCCAGTAGTATCCTCCCCTCCTCTGGAAACACCATATATTTT.